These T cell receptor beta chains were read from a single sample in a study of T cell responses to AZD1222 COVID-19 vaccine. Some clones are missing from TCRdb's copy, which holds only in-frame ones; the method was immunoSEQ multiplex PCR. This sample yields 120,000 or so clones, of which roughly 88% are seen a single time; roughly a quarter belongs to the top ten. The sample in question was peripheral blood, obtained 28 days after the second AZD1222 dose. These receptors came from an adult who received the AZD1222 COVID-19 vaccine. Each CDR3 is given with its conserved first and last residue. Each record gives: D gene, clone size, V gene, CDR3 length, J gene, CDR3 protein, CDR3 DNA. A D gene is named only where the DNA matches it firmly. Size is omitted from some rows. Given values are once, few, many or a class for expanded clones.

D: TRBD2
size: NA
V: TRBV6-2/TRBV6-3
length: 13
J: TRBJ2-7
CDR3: CASSERGPYEQYF
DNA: TGTGCCAGCAGCGAGCGGGGGCCCTACGAGCAGTACTTC

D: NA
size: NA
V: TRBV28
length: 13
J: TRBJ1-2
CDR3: CASSLGRLYGYTF
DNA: TGTGCCAGCAGTTTAGGCAGACTCTATGGCTACACCTTC

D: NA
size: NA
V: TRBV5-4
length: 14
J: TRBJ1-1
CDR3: CASSLSQSNTEAFF
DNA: TGTGCCAGCAGCTTGTCACAGTCGAACACTGAAGCTTTCTTT

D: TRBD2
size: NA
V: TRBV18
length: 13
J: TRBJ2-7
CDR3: CASSLSGIYEQYF
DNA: TGTGCCAGCTCACTCAGCGGGATCTACGAGCAGTACTTC

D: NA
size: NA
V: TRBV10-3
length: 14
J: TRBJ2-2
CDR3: CAIGGATNTGELFF
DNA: TGTGCCATCGGAGGAGCTACGAACACCGGGGAGCTGTTTTTT

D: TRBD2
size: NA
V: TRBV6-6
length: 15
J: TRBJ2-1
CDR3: CASSYGGGHYNEQFF
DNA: TGTGCCAGCAGTTACGGGGGGGGTCATTACAATGAGCAGTTCTTC

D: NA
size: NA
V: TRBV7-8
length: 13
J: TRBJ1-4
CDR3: CASSLDWLEKLFF
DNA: TGTGCCAGCAGCTTAGATTGGCTTGAAAAACTGTTTTTT

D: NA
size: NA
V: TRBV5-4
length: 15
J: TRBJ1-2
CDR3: CASSQEGRANYGYTF
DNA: TGTGCCAGCAGCCAAGAGGGTCGGGCTAACTATGGCTACACCTTC

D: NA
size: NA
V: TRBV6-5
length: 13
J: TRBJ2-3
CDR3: CASSQLGGDTQYF
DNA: TGTGCCAGCAGCCAACTAGGAGGAGATACGCAGTATTTT

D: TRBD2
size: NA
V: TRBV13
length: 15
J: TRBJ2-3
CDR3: CASSGGGVLTDTQYF
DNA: TGTGCCAGCTCGGGAGGGGGAGTACTCACAGATACGCAGTATTTT

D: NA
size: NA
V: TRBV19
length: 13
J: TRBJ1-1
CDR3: CASRKGQLYEAFF
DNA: TGTGCCAGTAGGAAGGGCCAGCTTTATGAAGCTTTCTTT

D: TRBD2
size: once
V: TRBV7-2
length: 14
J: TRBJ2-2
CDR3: CASSLVGLAGELFF
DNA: TGTGCCAGCAGCTTGGTAGGACTAGCCGGGGAGCTGTTTTTT

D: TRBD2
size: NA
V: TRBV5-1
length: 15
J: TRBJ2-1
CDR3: CASSLTSATYNEQFF
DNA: TGCGCCAGCAGCTTGACTAGCGCGACATACAATGAGCAGTTCTTC

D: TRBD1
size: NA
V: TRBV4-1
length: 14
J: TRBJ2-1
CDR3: CASSRGQVYNEQFF
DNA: TGCGCCAGCAGCCGAGGACAGGTCTACAATGAGCAGTTCTTC

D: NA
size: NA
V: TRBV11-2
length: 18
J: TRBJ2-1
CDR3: CASSLSSDQGTRSNEQFF
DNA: TGTGCCAGCAGCTTATCGAGCGATCAGGGAACCCGGTCAAATGAGCAGTTCTTC

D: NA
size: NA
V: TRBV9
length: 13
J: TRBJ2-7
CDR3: CASSATGFTEQYF
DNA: TGTGCCAGCAGCGCCACAGGGTTTACCGAGCAGTACTTC

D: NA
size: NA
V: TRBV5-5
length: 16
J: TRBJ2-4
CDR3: CASSWSKGPAENIQYF
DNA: TGTGCCAGCAGCTGGAGCAAGGGACCCGCGGAAAACATTCAGTACTTC

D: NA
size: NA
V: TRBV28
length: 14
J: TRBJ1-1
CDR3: CASSPLHREAEAFF
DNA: TGTGCCAGCAGCCCGCTCCACAGGGAGGCTGAAGCTTTCTTT

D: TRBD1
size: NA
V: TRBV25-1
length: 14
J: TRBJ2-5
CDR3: CASSAGQPGETQYF
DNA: TGTGCCAGCAGTGCGGGACAGCCCGGAGAGACCCAGTACTTC

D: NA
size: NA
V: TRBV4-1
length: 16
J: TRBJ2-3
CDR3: CASSQGSEVRTDTQYF
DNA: TGCGCCAGCAGCCAAGGAAGCGAGGTTAGGACAGATACGCAGTATTTT

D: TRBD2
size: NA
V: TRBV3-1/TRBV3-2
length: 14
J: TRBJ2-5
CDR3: CASSRPERGETQYF
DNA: TGTGCCAGCAGCCGTCCTGAGCGGGGCGAGACCCAGTACTTC

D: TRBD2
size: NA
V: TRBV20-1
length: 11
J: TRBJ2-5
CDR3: CSAERGETQYF
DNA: TGCAGTGCTGAGCGGGGTGAGACCCAGTACTTC

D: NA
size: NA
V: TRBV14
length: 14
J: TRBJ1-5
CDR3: CASSRGGVGQPQHF
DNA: TGTGCCAGCAGCAGAGGGGGGGTTGGACAGCCCCAGCATTTT

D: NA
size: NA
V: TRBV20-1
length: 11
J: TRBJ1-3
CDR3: CSASTGDTIYF
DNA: TGCAGTGCGTCGACGGGGGACACCATATATTTT

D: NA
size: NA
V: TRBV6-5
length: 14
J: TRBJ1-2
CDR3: CASSMTGSGLGYTF
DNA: TGTGCCAGCAGTATGACAGGATCCGGCCTAGGCTACACCTTC

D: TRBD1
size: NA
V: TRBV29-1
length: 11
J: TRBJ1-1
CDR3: CSALEGQTAFF
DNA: TGCAGCGCCTTGGAGGGACAGACGGCTTTCTTT

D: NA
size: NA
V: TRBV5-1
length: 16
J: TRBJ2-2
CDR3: CASSLVGATNTGELFF
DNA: TGCGCCAGCAGCTTGGTCGGGGCTACGAACACCGGGGAGCTGTTTTTT

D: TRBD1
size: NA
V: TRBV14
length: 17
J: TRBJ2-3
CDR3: CASSQDLTGALTDTQYF
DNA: TGTGCCAGCAGCCAAGATCTGACAGGGGCCCTAACAGATACGCAGTATTTT

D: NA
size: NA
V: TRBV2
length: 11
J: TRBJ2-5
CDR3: CASSGRETQYF
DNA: TGTGCCAGCAGTGGTAGAGAGACCCAGTACTTC

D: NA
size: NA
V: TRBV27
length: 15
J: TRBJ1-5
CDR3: CASTMAADGNQPQHF
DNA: TGTGCCAGCACTATGGCGGCCGACGGAAATCAGCCCCAGCATTTT

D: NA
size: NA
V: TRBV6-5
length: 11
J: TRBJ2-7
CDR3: CATTVGYEQYF
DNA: TGTGCCACCACAGTTGGCTACGAGCAGTACTTC

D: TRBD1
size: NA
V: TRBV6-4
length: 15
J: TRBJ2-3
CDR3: CASSDGTGDTDTQYF
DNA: TGTGCCAGCAGTGACGGGACAGGGGACACAGATACGCAGTATTTT

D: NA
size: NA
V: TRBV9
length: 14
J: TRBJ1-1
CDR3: CASSANHRATEAFF
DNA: TGTGCCAGCAGCGCAAACCACAGGGCCACTGAAGCTTTCTTT

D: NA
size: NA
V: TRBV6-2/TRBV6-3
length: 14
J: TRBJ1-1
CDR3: CASSYARALTEAFF
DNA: TGTGCCAGCAGTTATGCCAGGGCATTAACTGAAGCTTTCTTT

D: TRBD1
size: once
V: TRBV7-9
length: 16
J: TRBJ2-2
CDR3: CASSRRDRALGGELFF
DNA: TGTGCCAGCAGCCGCCGGGACAGGGCTTTAGGCGGGGAGCTGTTTTTT

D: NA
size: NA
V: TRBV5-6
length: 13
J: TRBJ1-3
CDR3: CASSRQSGNTIYF
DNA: TGTGCCAGCAGTCGTCAGAGTGGAAACACCATATATTTT

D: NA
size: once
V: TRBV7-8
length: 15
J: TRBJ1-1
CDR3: CASSPSSPPDTEAFF
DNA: TGTGCCAGCAGCCCATCGTCCCCACCCGACACTGAAGCTTTCTTT

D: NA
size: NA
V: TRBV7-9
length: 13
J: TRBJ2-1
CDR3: CASNRGNHNEQFF
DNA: TGTGCCAGCAATCGGGGGAACCACAATGAGCAGTTCTTC

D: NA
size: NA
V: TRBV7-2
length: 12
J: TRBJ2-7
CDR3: CASSLQGYEQYF
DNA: TGTGCCAGCAGCCTACAGGGCTACGAGCAGTACTTC

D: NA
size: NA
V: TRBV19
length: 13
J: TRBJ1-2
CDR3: CASSPKGSRGYTF
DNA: TGTGCCAGTAGCCCCAAAGGGTCGCGCGGCTACACCTTC

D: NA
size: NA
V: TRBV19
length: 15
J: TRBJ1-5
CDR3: CASSQDNYSNQPQHF
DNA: TGTGCCAGTAGCCAGGACAACTATAGCAATCAGCCCCAGCATTTT